The present T cell receptor beta chain was sequenced within a study of T cells in Graves' hyperthyroidism and ophthalmopathy. It was RNA transcripts that yielded the amplified TCR beta CDR3 regions. TCR CDR3 underwent first-round RT-PCR with the HTBI primer set. TCRdb reprocessed the multiplex PCR reads with MiXCR, giving one entry per CDR3 protein. This sample has 600,000 to 800,000 distinct CDR3 sequences, with 35% found just once. Turning to this clonotype: Mismatch with germline at one junction end may stem from a read error.

The CDR3 spans 13 residues. Germline V gene sequence: CDR1 SGHVS, CDR2 FQNEAQ. Clinical symptoms, serum thyroxine, TRAb, thyroid ultrasound and orbital computed tomography informed diagnoses. From under 12 ml of fresh peripheral blood, PBMCs were isolated. This chain connects TRBV7-8 to TRBJ1-1, with D unresolved. The sample consisted of blood. The source of this sequence is a woman between 35 and 50 years old with Graves' hyperthyroidism. The CDR3 loop is CASSLASNTEALF. As DNA, the CDR3 is TGTGCCAGCAGTTTAGCGTCGAACACTGAAGCTCTCTTT.